The clone carrying this T cell receptor beta chain has just a few counts. The antigen remains unidentified. The same CDR3 can be traced to other DNA sequences in this sample. Since all of the isolated RNA was reverse transcribed, expressed TCRB transcripts were what got sequenced. The repertoire was sequenced with immunoSEQ multiplex PCR; TCRdb's copy has only in-frame clones and lacks some. Altogether about 150,000 clones are present, approximately 7.9% being singletons, with the ten largest covering 0.5% to 0.55%. One heparinised draw of blood, averaging around 100 mL, came from each donor. The sample belongs to a study of beta chain features in type 1 diabetes. Findings and caveats of the study: All four CD4+ subsets of Type 1 diabetes patients contained TCRB CDR3s that were moderately but significantly shorter.

Germline CDR1 and CDR2: SGHNT and YYREEE (reference sequence). The V segment lost 3 bases and the J segment 1 base; nucleotides outside the gene matches: 4. The CDR3 sequence is 15 residues long. The chain carries TRBV5-4 and TRBJ2-7, with 10 bases that match TRBD1. The clonotype was recovered from a man aged 18 to 29 with type 1 diabetes. The sequenced material came from central memory CD4+ T cells from blood. CDR3 sequence: CASSWGQGSSYEQYF. CDR3 nucleotides: TGTGCCAGCAGCTGGGGACAGGGGTCTTCCTACGAGCAGTACTTC.